This TCR beta chain was documented in a study of blood T cell repertoires in COVID-19. Methods used by the authors: For nucleated cells, counts were estimated from reference gene primer amplification. Profiled with immunoSEQ multiplex PCR; TCRdb holds only in-frame clones, not every one. The V and J calls and the clone size are those of that table, but D and trimming were determined from the DNA. The repertoire holds 250,000 to 400,000 clones, with under 90% as singletons. Patients in Seattle were enrolled during active infection, then followed longitudinally. Germline CDR1 reads GTSNPN; CDR2 reads SVGIG (reference sequence). The V gene lost 3 bases and the J gene lost 2 bases, with 13 bases spanning the gap. This CDR3 is 14 amino acids long.

Source material: peripheral blood. The receptor was derived from a woman in her thirties with COVID-19, enrolled during active disease. This rearrangement joins TRBV30 to TRBJ1-2; D is perhaps TRBD1 (6 bases). The CDR3 region has the DNA TGTGCCTGGAGGGGGGACAAAAACAACTATGGCTACACCTTC. Translated, it gives CAWRGDKNNYGYTF.